This TCR beta chain was found in a study of blood T cell repertoires in COVID-19. Study-wide context: Researchers got acute and convalescent COVID-19 samples from the United States, Italy and Spain. T cells, B-cell-depleted T cells, or PBMCs supplied cDNA or gDNA.

Only in-frame clones appear in the TCRdb table, and some are missing; sequencing was by immunoSEQ multiplex PCR. The sample lists some 250,000 clones, around four fifths occurring once. About this clone itself: Additional DNA sequences in this sample encode the identical CDR3.

V was cut by 1 base and J by 5 bases, with 7 bases left in between. CDR3 size: 12 residues. Germline CDR1 is SGHRS and CDR2 is YFSETQ. The receptor was derived from a man aged 55-75 years with acute or convalescent COVID-19. The source material was peripheral blood. The gene calls are TRBV5-1 and TRBJ2-7, with D possibly TRBD2 on 6 matching bases. The CDR3 DNA sequence: TGCGCCAGCAGCTTGCCGGGGGACGAGCAGTACTTC. Amino acid sequence: CASSLPGDEQYF.